These 15 T cell receptor beta chains came from one sample sequenced in a study of T cell changes during pregnancy in multiple sclerosis. The repertoire was sequenced with immunoSEQ multiplex PCR; TCRdb's copy has only in-frame clones and lacks some. The table records tens of thousands of clones, 91% of them present only once. This material consisted of peripheral blood, taken after pregnancy. The receptors were gathered from a female donor in good health, enrolled as a control in a pregnancy study.

The chain couples TRBV25-1 to TRBJ1-2; possible D gene TRBD1, 5 bases. The CDR3 totals 12 residues. V lost 10 bases, J lost 6 bases, and 15 bases lay in between. CDR1 is MGHDK and CDR2 is SYGVNS in the germline V gene. In DNA form, the CDR3 reads TGTGCCACCAACTCAGGGTGGGATGGCTACACCTTC. Its translation is CATNSGWDGYTF.

The chain couples TRBV9 to TRBJ2-1; D ambiguous. Germline assignment: CDR1 SGDLS and CDR2 YYNGEE. Trimming left V 4 bases short and J 0 bases short, with 8 bases between. The CDR3 consists of 14 residues. In nucleotides, the CDR3 is TGTGCCAGCAGCTCAGCGAGCTCCTACAATGAGCAGTTCTTC. Amino acids: CASSSASSYNEQFF.

V is TRBV6-1 and J is TRBJ2-7; D ambiguous. Trimming left V 3 bases short and J 4 bases short, with 7 bases between. Per germline, CDR1 MNHNS and CDR2 SASEGT. This CDR3 spans 12 amino acids. The CDR3 sequence is CASSDYGYEQYF. As DNA, the CDR3 is TGTGCCAGCAGTGACTACGGTTACGAGCAGTACTTC.

The rearrangement uses TRBV5-1 and TRBJ2-6, with D possibly being TRBD2 (6 bases). Trimming pared 6 bases from V and 8 bases from J, leaving 24 bases between. CDR3 length: 17 residues. In germline, CDR1 is SGHRS, CDR2 YFSETQ. DNA of the CDR3: TGCGCCAGCACCGAAGGCAGCGGGTCTCTCTTGTCCAACGTCCTGACTTTC. Translating gives CASTEGSGSLLSNVLTF. Complete variable domain (other parts from reference TRBV5-1 and TRBJ2-6): KAGVTQTPRYLIKTRGQQVTLSCSPISGHRSVSWYQQTPGQGLQFLFEYFSETQRNKGNFPGRFSGRQFSNSRSEMNVSTLELGDSALYLCASTEGSGSLLSNVLTFGAGSRLTVL.

This chain joins TRBV28 and TRBJ2-3; the D gene is possibly TRBD1 (6 bases). CDR3 length: 14 amino acids. Looked up from germline, CDR1 is MDHEN and CDR2 is SYDVKM. Trimming pared 4 bases from V and 4 bases from J, leaving 12 bases between. DNA for the CDR3: TGTGCCAGCAGTTCACTACAGGGTTCAGATACGCAGTATTTT. Its protein is CASSSLQGSDTQYF.

The V and J genes are TRBV9 and TRBJ1-6; D uncertain. CDR3 length: 16 residues. Germline CDR1 and CDR2: SGDLS and YYNGEE. V was pared by 1 base and J by 0 bases, with 8 bases between. CDR3 DNA: TGTGCCAGCAGCGTATCCGGAGGCTCCTATAATTCACCCCTCCACTTT. Its translation: CASSVSGGSYNSPLHF.

This chain links TRBV7-9 with TRBJ2-7; 8 bases are a match to TRBD1. This CDR3 is built from 14 residues. Per the germline V gene, CDR1 is SEHNR and CDR2 is FQNEAQ (reference sequence). Trimming cost V 5 bases and J 2 bases; bases outside gene matches: 5. CDR3 DNA sequence: TGTGCCAGCAGCCCCAGGACAGGGACCTACGAGCAGTACTTC. Its translation is CASSPRTGTYEQYF.

Worth noting for this clone: Other DNA sequences in the same sample also yield this CDR3. The V call is TRBV7-2, the J call TRBJ2-3; a weak D match, TRBD2 (5 bases). The CDR3 is 14 amino acids. Trimming removed 5 bases from V and 1 base from J, with 10 bases in between. Germline lookup yields CDR1 SGHTA and CDR2 FQGNSA. The CDR3 loop reads CASSLVRGTDTQYF. CDR3 DNA: TGTGCCAGCAGCCTTGTGAGGGGCACAGATACGCAGTATTTT. The full variable domain, completed using reference TRBV7-2 and TRBJ2-3, is GAGVSQSPSNKVTEKGKDVELRCDPISGHTALYWYRQSLGQGLEFLIYFQGNSAPDKSGLPSDRFSAERTGGSVSTLTIQRTQQEDSAVYLCASSLVRGTDTQYFGPGTRLTVL.

The DNA for the CDR3 is TGTGCCAGCAGCAAAGGCGAGCGGGCGATCATTAACACCGGGGAGCTGTTTTTT. Protein sequence: CASSKGERAIINTGELFF. This sequence joins TRBV21-1 and TRBJ2-2; the listed D gene, TRBD2, was not tested against the DNA. TRBV21-1 is tagged as a pseudogene. This CDR3 spans 18 amino acids.

The chain has TRBV19 and TRBJ1-3; no clear D. With 5 bases removed from V and 0 bases from J, the gap between germline ends came to 14 bases. CDR3 length: 16 residues. CDR1 is LNHDA and CDR2 is SQIVND in the germline V gene (reference sequence). CDR3 sequence: CASSWRRASSGNTIYF. As DNA, the CDR3 is TGTGCCAGTAGTTGGAGGCGGGCCTCCTCTGGAAACACCATATATTTT.

V gene TRBV5-5 combines with J gene TRBJ2-7; 10 bases are a match to TRBD1. The CDR3 is made up of 16 amino acids. CDR1 and CDR2 from the germline V gene are SGHKS and YYEKEE (reference sequence). V was pared by 4 bases and J by 3 bases, with 10 bases of the junction left unmatched. The CDR3 protein is CASSMSLGQGNYEQYF. The DNA of the CDR3 is TGTGCCAGCAGCATGTCGCTGGGACAGGGGAACTACGAGCAGTACTTC. Supplemented by reference TRBV5-5 and TRBJ2-7, the full variable domain reads DAGVTQSPTHLIKTRGQQVTLRCSPISGHKSVSWYQQVLGQGPQFIFQYYEKEERGRGNFPDRFSARQFPNYSSELNVNALLLGDSALYLCASSMSLGQGNYEQYFGPGTRLTVT.

The genes are TRBV27 and TRBJ2-5; perhaps TRBD2 as D (7 bases). Germline lookup yields CDR1 MNHEY and CDR2 SMNVEV (reference sequence). Between the trimmed V and J ends, which lost 8 bases and 1 base, there was a span of 14 bases. The CDR3 loop spans 14 amino acids. The CDR3 DNA is TGTGCCAGCGGGAGGGGGGGAGGCCAAGAGACCCAGTACTTC. Protein sequence: CASGRGGGQETQYF.

The V call is TRBV7-9, the J call TRBJ2-2, with D tentatively TRBD1 (6 bases). V lost 1 base and J lost 1, with 7 bases in between. The V gene's germline CDR1 is SEHNR and CDR2 FQNEAQ (reference sequence). This CDR3 is built from 15 residues. CDR3 in DNA: TGTGCCAGCAGCTTAGAAGGGGGGAACACCGGGGAGCTGTTTTTT. Translation gives CASSLEGGNTGELFF.

This clone was detected only once. The chain combines TRBV12-5 with TRBJ2-5, with 8 nucleotides matching TRBD2. The germline V gene encodes CDR1 LGHNT and CDR2 FRNRAP. The CDR3 totals 14 residues. With V trimmed by 4 bases and J by 5 bases, 6 bases remained unmatched. This CDR3 reads CASGYGGAGETQYF. In DNA, the CDR3 is TGTGCTAGTGGTTACGGGGGGGCCGGTGAGACCCAGTACTTC.

The V call is TRBV20-1, the J call TRBJ1-1; TRBD1 might be the D (6 bases). Deletions cut 6 bases from V and 7 bases from J, with 12 bases between. Looked up from germline, CDR1 is DFQATT and CDR2 is SNEGSKA (reference sequence). CDR3 length equals 11 residues. For the CDR3, the DNA is TGCAGTGCCGAGGGGGGGAATGAAGCTTTCTTT. Translating it yields CSAEGGNEAFF.